This T cell receptor (beta chain) was observed in a study of OX40 agonist ivuxolimab in advanced cancers. Across the study: Ivuxolimab is a fully human IgG2 antibody that activates OX40 (CD134).

Profiling relied on immunoSEQ multiplex PCR, and the TCRdb table lists in-frame clones only, not all of them. The table includes roughly 67,000 clones, about nine tenths detected once. On this clone: Its specificity is unknown.

In germline, CDR1 is LGHNA, CDR2 YSLEER. Trimming cost V 0 bases and J 5 bases, with 20 bases left between them. This CDR3 contains 17 residues. Study conclusions and caveats: Relatively little clonal expansion, among the lowest observed, appeared in partial responders at 0.1-3.0 mg/kg. Averaged across samples, CD8+ T cells carried more expanded clones than CD4+ did.

The sequencing used CD4+ or CD8+ T cells sorted from blood, collected in a trial of the OX40 agonist ivuxolimab. The V gene is TRBV4-3, the J gene TRBJ2-7, with D uncertain. This receptor was identified in an adult with an advanced solid tumor such as melanoma, head and neck, liver or kidney cancer. As DNA, the CDR3 is TGCGCCAGCAGCCAAGATTTTGCGGACCCACCAGCCGACGAGCAGTACTTC. This translates into CASSQDFADPPADEQYF.